This T cell receptor beta chain appears in the sequencing data of a study of Ad26.COV2.S vaccination and SARS-CoV-2 variants. Across the whole study: Into the muscle, Ad26.COV2.S was dosed once or twice, 56 days apart. Study results and limitations: A substantial breadth of spike-specific CD8+ and CD4+ T cell responses after vaccination has been reported.

Using immunoSEQ multiplex PCR, the repertoire was profiled, and TCRdb retains in-frame clones only, with some absent. The data contain about 400,000 clones, about nine tenths of them seen just once; the ten biggest clones take up about 1.7%. The germline V gene has CDR1 SGHVS and CDR2 FQNEAQ. The CDR3 is 12 amino acids. V was cut by 4 bases and J by 12 bases, with 13 bases left in between. As for this clone: Its antigen is still unknown.

As for treatment: 15 to 20 received Ad26.COV2.S at low or high dose, single or two shots; several received placebo; per-sample allocation not given. Sampling occurred on day 63 after the first vaccine or placebo injection. Here the sequenced sample was peripheral blood, taken in a trial of Ad26.COV2.S vaccine versus placebo. This clonotype was sampled from a person between 18 and 59 years old who received the Ad26.COV2.S COVID-19 vaccine or a placebo. The chain uses TRBV7-8 and TRBJ2-1, with no clear D. CDR3 sequence: CASSSRAAGQFF. Written as DNA, the CDR3 is TGTGCCAGCAGCTCTAGGGCCGCTGGGCAGTTCTTC.